The 15 T cell receptor beta chains listed next were all sequenced from one sample in a study of blood T cell repertoires in COVID-19. The assay was immunoSEQ multiplex PCR, and TCRdb's table has in-frame clones only and misses some. The sample lists 300,000 or so clones, about 82% occurring once. The sample comprised peripheral blood. Every receptor here comes from a woman in her forties or fifties with active or convalescent COVID-19.

This clone was observed a handful of times. The chain has TRBV2 and TRBJ2-1, with D possibly matching TRBD2 (6 bases). The V and J ends lost 6 bases and 2 bases respectively, with 11 bases between them. Per germline, CDR1 SNHLY and CDR2 FYNNEI. This CDR3 is built from 14 residues. The CDR3 sequence: CASRGGAAYNEQFF. The CDR3 DNA reads as TGTGCCAGCAGAGGCGGGGCCGCCTACAATGAGCAGTTCTTC. The entire variable domain, with the rest obtained from reference TRBV2 and TRBJ2-1, is as follows: EPEVTQTPSHQVTQMGQEVILRCVPISNHLYFYWYRQILGQKVEFLVSFYNNEISEKSEIFDDQFSVERPDGSNFTLKIRSTKLEDSAMYFCASRGGAAYNEQFFGPGTRLTVL.

The chain carries TRBV10-3 and TRBJ1-5, with D perhaps matching TRBD1 (5 bases). Trimming took off 1 base at V and 7 bases at J, with 11 bases between the two ends. CDR1 is ENHRY and CDR2 is SYGVKD in the germline V gene. There are 14 residues in the CDR3. In DNA, the CDR3 is TGTGCCATCAGTGAGTTGGGGGGGAGACAGCCCCAGCATTTT. Encoded protein: CAISELGGRQPQHF.

V usage is TRBV18 and J usage is TRBJ1-2; unclear D gene. V was pared by 0 bases and J by 0 bases, with 8 bases between. The CDR3 is made up of 15 amino acids. Germline V gives CDR1 KGHSH, CDR2 LQKENI. CDR3 sequence reads: CASSPPGETNYGYTF. DNA of the CDR3: TGTGCCAGCTCACCACCGGGAGAAACTAACTATGGCTACACCTTC.

The chain joins TRBV7-2 to TRBJ2-1, with a possible D match to TRBD2 (5 bases). CDR3 size: 17 residues. Trimming removed 4 bases at V and 0 bases at J, with 16 bases between. Germline V gene sequence: CDR1 SGHTA, CDR2 FQGNSA. The CDR3: CASSYPNLGSSYNEQFF. The CDR3, as DNA: TGTGCCAGCAGCTACCCCAATTTGGGGAGCTCCTACAATGAGCAGTTCTTC. The full variable domain, in which reference TRBV7-2 and TRBJ2-1 provide the parts outside the CDR3, is GAGVSQSPSNKVTEKGKDVELRCDPISGHTALYWYRQSLGQGLEFLIYFQGNSAPDKSGLPSDRFSAERTGGSVSTLTIQRTQQEDSAVYLCASSYPNLGSSYNEQFFGPGTRLTVL.

V is TRBV5-4 and J is TRBJ2-3; D might be TRBD2 (6 bases). Germline V lookup: CDR1 SGHNT, CDR2 YYREEE (reference sequence). The CDR3 spans 14 residues. V shed 0 bases and J shed 4 bases, with 9 bases lying between them. CDR3 nucleotides: TGTGCCAGCAGCTTGGGGGGGGAAGCAGATACGCAGTATTTT. Its translation is CASSLGGEADTQYF.

The V gene is TRBV28, the J gene TRBJ1-2; 11 bases agree with TRBD1. Germline CDR1 MDHEN, CDR2 SYDVKM. J was trimmed by 9 bases and V by 5 bases; bases with no gene match: 8. This CDR3 is 14 amino acids long. The CDR3 reads CASSTPDRGRSYTF. The CDR3, as DNA: TGTGCCAGCAGTACACCGGACAGGGGGCGAAGCTACACCTTC.

Here the CDR3 reads CASRSGGGMLQPQHF. The CDR3 DNA reads TGCGCCAGCAGGTCGGGAGGGGGGATGCTTCAGCCCCAGCATTTT. V and J are TRBV10-2 and TRBJ1-5; possibly TRBD1 for D (6 bases). Trimming took off 6 bases at V and 6 bases at J, with 18 bases between the two ends. Germline assignment: CDR1 WSHSY and CDR2 SAAADI. The CDR3 is 15 residues long.

V gene TRBV25-1 combines with J gene TRBJ1-1; TRBD1 matches 7 bases. The ends lost 1 base at V and 6 bases at J; junction bases unmatched: 11. Germline V lookup: CDR1 MGHDK, CDR2 SYGVNS. This CDR3 spans 16 amino acids. The CDR3 bases are TGTGCCAGCAGTGAATCTACAGGGGATAGGTGTTCTGAAGCTTTCTTT. It translates to CASSESTGDRCSEAFF. The full variable domain, rest sourced from reference TRBV25-1 and TRBJ1-1, is EADIYQTPRYLVIGTGKKITLECSQTMGHDKMYWYQQDPGMELHLIHYSYGVNSTEKGDLSSESTVSRIRTEHFPLTLESARPSHTSQYLCASSESTGDRCSEAFFGQGTRLTVV.

This chain uses TRBV7-9 with TRBJ1-4; 10 bases align to TRBD1. The germline gives CDR1 SEHNR, CDR2 FQNEAQ (reference sequence). The CDR3 spans 14 residues. Germline trimming cut 5 bases from V and 5 bases from J; bases unmatched to any gene: 2. Here the CDR3 reads CASSRGQGNEKLFF. DNA for the CDR3: TGTGCCAGCAGCCGGGGACAGGGGAATGAAAAACTGTTTTTT.

This rearrangement joins TRBV5-5 to TRBJ1-6; 11 bases map to TRBD1. Germline V gives CDR1 SGHKS, CDR2 YYEKEE (reference sequence). This CDR3 comprises 15 residues. V shed 1 base, J shed 11 bases, and the junction held 5 bases outside the gene matches. CDR3: CASSLTGQGAAPLHF. The CDR3, as DNA: TGTGCCAGCAGCTTGACCGGACAGGGGGCGGCACCCCTCCACTTT.

Only one count was recorded for this clone. The V and J genes are TRBV3-1 (or the pseudogene TRBV3-2) and TRBJ1-1; D not resolved. Trimming pared 3 bases from V and 4 bases from J, leaving 12 bases between. This CDR3 is built from 14 residues. Germline V CDR1 and CDR2: LGHDT, YNNKEL (reference sequence). CDR3 in amino acids: CASSQPFEGTEAFF. The CDR3, as DNA: TGTGCCAGCAGCCAGCCGTTCGAGGGCACTGAAGCTTTCTTT.

The chain uses TRBV3-1 (or the pseudogene TRBV3-2) and TRBJ1-5; TRBD1 might be the D (5 bases). Germline V CDR1 and CDR2: LGHDT, YNNKEL (reference sequence). The CDR3 runs 13 residues. V was pared by 1 base and J by 7 bases, with 8 bases between. This CDR3 reads CASSQGGMQPQHF. CDR3 in DNA: TGTGCCAGCAGCCAAGGGGGCATGCAGCCCCAGCATTTT.

The table lists this clone with many counts. This sequence joins TRBV3-1 (or the pseudogene TRBV3-2) and TRBJ2-2; 8 nucleotides line up with TRBD1. The V and J ends lost 1 base and 5 bases, in that order; junction bases with no gene match: 6. Germline loops: CDR1 LGHDT, CDR2 YNNKEL (reference sequence). The CDR3 has 16 residues. The CDR3 loop is CASSQAGGAGTGELFF. The CDR3 bases are TGTGCCAGCAGCCAAGCAGGGGGCGCGGGGACCGGGGAGCTGTTTTTT.

V is TRBV5-1 and J is TRBJ1-5, with TRBD1 matching 9 bases. Germline CDR1 SGHRS, CDR2 YFSETQ. V gave up 4 bases and J gave up 3 bases; unmatched junction bases: 5. The CDR3 extends over 15 amino acids. CDR3 nucleotide sequence: TGCGCCAGCAGCCTGGGACAGGGATTCAATCAGCCCCAGCATTTT. Its protein product is CASSLGQGFNQPQHF.

V gene TRBV30 combines with J gene TRBJ1-4; D is possibly TRBD1 (5 bases). Trimming shortened V by 1 base and J by 2 bases, and 8 bases separated the two germline ends. The germline gives CDR1 GTSNPN, CDR2 SVGIG (reference sequence). The CDR3 consists of 14 residues. The CDR3 region has the DNA TGTGCCTGGAGTGCAGGGTCCACTAATGAAAAACTGTTTTTT. It yields the protein CAWSAGSTNEKLFF.